The sequence of this T cell receptor (beta chain) was determined in a study of CD8 T cells in seronegative destructive rheumatoid arthritis (dated by TCRdb to the early 2020s). Regarding the research as a whole: At the time of sampling, biological drugs were being given to most of the eight CND-RA patients. The seropositive RA, seronegative RA and healthy control comparison cohorts were obtained from an earlier published TCRbeta dataset rather than being newly sequenced. Peripheral CD8+ TCRbeta repertoires of CCP-negative destructive rheumatoid arthritis (CND-RA) patients were compared with newly diagnosed seropositive RA, seronegative RA and healthy controls.

On the study overall, not on this receptor specifically: More CMV-reactive and fewer influenza A-reactive CD8+ TCRbeta sequences were observed in CND-RA repertoires than in controls and other RA subtypes. Across the approximately 100,000 clonotypes tested, no public clonotype enrichment was retained after Benjamini-Hochberg correction. After adjustment for age, less diverse and more clonal CD8+ TCRbeta repertoires appeared to be present in CND-RA patients than in other RA subtypes. The study acknowledged the small size of the CND-RA cohort as a limitation. A distinct set of enriched public clonotypes appeared to be present in CND-RA patients, and the authors interpreted this finding as support for a separate disease subset. Without diagnostic samples, TCR repertoire differences may partly reflect poor disease control over the years rather than being present at onset.

Genomic DNA from CD8+ cells was used for TCRbeta sequencing according to the manufacturer's instructions. TCRbeta sequencing used the immunoSEQ assay and was run at a genomics technology centre in Finland. Concerning the study's data processing: The clonotype tables produced by the immunoSEQ preprocessing pipeline were converted into VDJtools format, and any non-productive clonotypes were filtered out. Samples below 10,000 reads were excluded and the rest subsampled to 10,000 reads; most of the eight CND-RA samples passed. Shannon-Wiener, Simpson and clonality indices were calculated with the VDJtools CalcDiversityStats function on data subsampled to 10,000 reads. To infer antigen specificity, non-singleton TCRbeta clonotypes were hard-matched against VDJdb, meaning no mismatches were allowed. CDR3 sequences differing by one amino acid (Hamming distance 1) were grouped into clusters with potentially shared antigen targets. Group enrichment of public clonotypes was tested with one-sided Fisher's exact tests after groups were resampled to six samples, with the procedure repeated ten times. Imported from immuneACCESS, the table was reduced by TCRdb to in-frame sequences with V and J called. These copies leave out some clones; in studies compared against another copy, an unresolved V gene accounts for under half, and the cause of the remainder is not known. V and J calls and clone size are given by that table; D and trimming were obtained from the DNA. A total of about 13,000 clones appear in this sample, around 86% of them only once. The ten largest account for roughly a quarter of the sample.

CND-RA patients tested negative on the clinical CCP2 antibody test, and even with active therapy their joint destruction kept progressing. Every CND-RA patient had failed conventional anti-rheumatic therapy and showed typical joint destruction in the wrists and ankles. Sampling of CND-RA patients was performed not at diagnosis but after long disease histories, which spanned decades in several cases. Roughly 50 millilitres of EDTA-anticoagulated peripheral blood were drawn from each patient. Peripheral blood mononuclear cells were isolated by Ficoll-Paque PLUS density gradient separation. Using AutoMACS magnetic bead positive selection, CD8+ cells were isolated from either fresh or cryopreserved PBMCs, and flow cytometry was used to check purity. Nucleospin Tissue or Tissue XS kits were used for genomic DNA extraction, and quantification was performed on a Qubit 2.0 fluorometer. Regarding this clone: This clone's antigen is unknown. No base quality values were provided; no much bigger clone lies one nucleotide off.

This receptor was obtained from a woman in her thirties or forties with seronegative destructive rheumatoid arthritis. The material sequenced was CD8+ T cells from blood.

The CDR3 reads as follows: CASSPTMAGWDNQPQHF. The nucleotide sequence is TGTGCCAGCAGCCCGACAATGGCAGGGTGGGACAATCAGCCCCAGCATTTT. The rearrangement joined TRBV7-9 to TRBJ1-5; a tentative D match to TRBD1 spans 5 bases. V was cut back by 5 bases and J by 3 bases, leaving a gap of 20 bases between them. Reading the germline V gene (reference sequence) gives CDR1 SEHNR and CDR2 FQNEAQ. Inclusive of the bounding cysteine and phenylalanine, the CDR3 is 17 residues long. The only DNA kept is the CDR3, 51 bases in frame from the first base.